This section outlines one T cell receptor beta chain sequence together with its context. The sample is drawn from a study of blood T cell repertoires in COVID-19. Study at large: COVID-19 samples collected from the United States, Italy and Spain covered acute and convalescent phases. In each case, the material was cDNA or gDNA derived from T cells, B-cell-depleted T cells, or PBMCs.

Germline V gives CDR1 MNHNY, CDR2 SVGAGI (reference sequence). This CDR3 region has 16 residues. V gave up 0 bases and J gave up 2 bases; unmatched junction bases: 6. The participants were between about 18 and 90 years old and came from fewer than 25 US areas. TCRdb's copy holds only in-frame clones and misses some; the assay was immunoSEQ multiplex PCR. The repertoire has more than 300,000 clones, more than 70% of them found once; the top ten carry 1.2%. The sequenced sample consisted of PBMCs or T cells enriched from blood (not recorded which). This TCR came from a woman in her late teens or twenties who had recovered from COVID-19. V and J are TRBV6-6 and TRBJ1-2; 7 nucleotides line up with TRBD1. In DNA form, the CDR3 reads TGTGCCAGCAGTTACTCCGGCTGGACAGGCAACTATGGCTACACCTTC. This codes for CASSYSGWTGNYGYTF.